These 30 T cell receptor beta chains were sequenced from one sample in a study of shared clonotypes between healthy human individuals. TCRdb's copy holds only in-frame clones and misses some; the assay was immunoSEQ multiplex PCR. The sample shows 2 million to 2.5 million clones, roughly 90% of them seen only once. Sequencing used naive CD4+ T cells from PBMCs. As for subset: CD45RA+ positively selected. These receptors originate from a man aged 18-30 years in good health. Some clones in this sample may be carry-over from other donors' samples.

This clone was found once. The rearrangement uses TRBV28 and TRBJ2-3; D is perhaps TRBD1 (6 bases). The CDR3 is 14 amino acids. With 3 bases removed from V and 4 bases from J, the gap between germline ends came to 11 bases. Germline V gene sequence: CDR1 MDHEN, CDR2 SYDVKM. The CDR3, as DNA: TGTGCCAGCAGTTTGACCCCAGGGGCAGATACGCAGTATTTT. Translation gives CASSLTPGADTQYF.

This clone was observed a single time. The rearrangement uses TRBV14 and TRBJ1-2; D not resolved. The V gene's germline CDR1 is SGHDN and CDR2 FVKESK. This CDR3 is 15 amino acids long. V was pared by 4 bases and J by 4 bases, with 16 bases between. CDR3 in DNA: TGTGCCAGCAGCCCCTGGACGGAGGAAATCTATGGCTACACCTTC. Protein sequence: CASSPWTEEIYGYTF.

The chain employs TRBV4-1 and TRBJ1-4; 7 bases are a match to TRBD1. The CDR3 totals 17 residues. The germline CDR1 and CDR2 sequences are MGHRA and YSYEKL. V dropped 0 bases and J dropped 4; count of bases not matched to a gene: 8. CDR3 sequence: CASSQDGQAIGNEKLFF. The CDR3, as DNA: TGCGCCAGCAGCCAAGACGGACAGGCTATCGGTAATGAAAAACTGTTTTTT.

In nucleotides, the CDR3 is TGCGCCAGCAGCTACGGACAGGGTCGCTATGGCTACACCTTC. This encodes CASSYGQGRYGYTF. The chain is built from TRBV5-1 and TRBJ1-2, with 8 bases identical to TRBD1. The J segment lost 4 bases and the V segment lost 3 bases, leaving 5 bases of the junction unmatched. This CDR3 has 14 residues. Looked up from germline, CDR1 is SGHRS and CDR2 is YFSETQ.

CDR3 DNA sequence: TGTGCCAGCTCACCATGGAAGCTCTCGAGCACAGATACGCAGTATTTT. The encoded protein is CASSPWKLSSTDTQYF. The gene calls are TRBV18 and TRBJ2-3; D is undetermined. From germline, CDR1 is KGHSH and CDR2 LQKENI. The CDR3 extends over 16 amino acids. V shed 2 bases and J shed 0 bases, with 12 bases lying between them. The whole variable domain, remainder taken from reference TRBV18 and TRBJ2-3, is NAGVMQNPRHLVRRRGQEARLRCSPMKGHSHVYWYRQLPEEGLKFMVYLQKENIIDESGMPKERFSAEFPKEGPSILRIQQVVRGDSAAYFCASSPWKLSSTDTQYFGPGTRLTVL.

The CDR3 DNA follows: TGTGCCAGCAGTTACCGTACAGGGGGCACAGATACGCAGTATTTT. Its protein is CASSYRTGGTDTQYF. The chain is built from TRBV6-6 and TRBJ2-3, with 7 bases aligning to TRBD1. The CDR3 runs to 15 residues. With 2 bases clipped from V and 1 base from J, the junction kept 3 bases outside the gene matches. CDR1 MNHNY and CDR2 SVGAGI come from the germline V gene (reference sequence).

V and J are TRBV25-1 and TRBJ2-1; 10 nucleotides align to TRBD1. V gave up 6 bases and J gave up 5 bases; unmatched junction bases: 10. Germline V gene sequence: CDR1 MGHDK, CDR2 SYGVNS. CDR3 length: 16 residues. The CDR3 loop is CASRRDRGSPNNEQFF. CDR3 nucleotide sequence: TGTGCCAGCAGAAGGGACAGGGGATCTCCTAACAATGAGCAGTTCTTC.

The chain is built from TRBV5-6 and TRBJ2-5, with TRBD2 matching over 10 bases. The germline V gene encodes CDR1 SGHDT and CDR2 YYEEEE. Germline trimming cut 4 bases from V and 5 bases from J; bases unmatched to any gene: 2. The CDR3 length is 13 residues. CDR3 in DNA: TGTGCCAGCAGCCATAGCGGGAGGGAGACCCAGTACTTC. Translation: CASSHSGRETQYF.

The chain recombines TRBV7-2 with TRBJ1-1, with D hard to call. The CDR3 is made up of 14 amino acids. V was shortened by 2 bases and J by 7 bases, with 14 bases between the two germline ends. Germline V gene data show CDR1 as SGHTA and CDR2 as FQGNSA. Here the CDR3 reads CASSLFWGSDEAFF. CDR3 coding DNA: TGTGCCAGCAGCTTATTCTGGGGTAGTGATGAAGCTTTCTTT.

The chain is built from TRBV6-1 and TRBJ1-5; D call uncertain. The V and J ends lost 2 bases and 8 bases respectively, with 7 bases between them. The CDR3 has 12 amino acids. Germline V CDR1 and CDR2: MNHNS, SASEGT. The CDR3: CASSELAEPQHF. The CDR3 coding sequence is TGTGCCAGCAGTGAACTTGCGGAGCCCCAGCATTTT.

The V call is TRBV7-2, the J call TRBJ2-3; D might be TRBD1 (6 bases). V was trimmed by 1 base and J by 3 bases, leaving 8 bases between them. The CDR3 is 14 amino acids. The germline V gene has CDR1 SGHTA and CDR2 FQGNSA. CDR3 residues: CASSLGGQTDTQYF. Written as DNA, the CDR3 is TGTGCCAGCAGCTTAGGGGGGCAGACAGATACGCAGTATTTT.

On this clone itself: Compared with germline, one end of the junction differs, possibly owing to a read error. The chain carries TRBV5-1 and TRBJ1-2; maybe TRBD1 (5 bases). Germline V gene data show CDR1 as SGHRS and CDR2 as YFSETQ. This CDR3 has 15 residues. CDR3 residues: CASSLGRPGDYGYTF. The CDR3, as DNA: TGCGCCAGCAGTTTGGGCCGTCCGGGGGACTATGGCTACACCTTC.

J is TRBJ1-3 and V is TRBV27; D is possibly TRBD1 (5 bases). Per the germline V gene, CDR1 is MNHEY and CDR2 is SMNVEV (reference sequence). The CDR3 is 13 residues long. Deletions cut 5 bases from V and 2 bases from J, with 7 bases between. The DNA of the CDR3 is TGTGCCAGCAGTCAGGGCGCTGGAAACACCATATATTTT. As protein: CASSQGAGNTIYF.

The rearrangement uses TRBV4-1 and TRBJ2-5, with 11 bases aligning to TRBD2. CDR1 MGHRA and CDR2 YSYEKL come from the germline V gene. The V segment lost 7 bases and the J segment 5 bases; nucleotides outside the gene matches: 15. This CDR3 is 17 amino acids long. CDR3 sequence reads: CASTLNRLAGFRETQYF. The CDR3 DNA is TGCGCCAGCACCCTAAATAGACTAGCGGGATTCCGGGAGACCCAGTACTTC.

The chain employs TRBV5-1 and TRBJ2-7; the D gene is possibly TRBD1 (6 bases). Germline lookup yields CDR1 SGHRS and CDR2 YFSETQ. The CDR3 extends over 15 amino acids. V lost 0 bases, J lost 11 bases, and 21 bases lay in between. In DNA, the CDR3 is TGCGCCAGCAGCTTGGTAGGGGGAGTAAGTCGTGGGGAGTACTTC. Protein: CASSLVGGVSRGEYF.

The V and J genes are TRBV28 and TRBJ1-1; D gene unclear. Between the trimmed V and J ends, which lost 5 bases and 4 bases, there was a span of 17 bases. Germline CDR1 MDHEN, CDR2 SYDVKM. The CDR3 runs 15 residues. The CDR3 DNA reads as TGTGCCAGCAGTCGGACCGGGTCACCTGGCACTGAAGCTTTCTTT. Translated: CASSRTGSPGTEAFF.

The sample holds a few counts of this clone. The chain recombines TRBV5-1 with TRBJ2-2, with 8 nucleotides matching TRBD2. The V and J ends lost 4 bases and 0 bases, in that order; junction bases with no gene match: 2. CDR1 and CDR2 from the germline V gene are SGHRS and YFSETQ. The CDR3 is 15 amino acids. As DNA, the CDR3 is TGCGCCAGCAGCATAGCGGGACCGAACACCGGGGAGCTGTTTTTT. It translates to CASSIAGPNTGELFF.

V is TRBV11-3 and J is TRBJ2-1, with D perhaps TRBD1 or TRBD2 (5 bases each). This CDR3 has 15 residues. V dropped 0 bases and J dropped 9 bases, with 15 bases sitting between them. Germline-derived CDR1 and CDR2 are SGHNT and YENEEA. In DNA form, the CDR3 reads TGTGCCAGCAGCTTAGATAGAGGGGTTGGGGGTGAGCAGTTCTTC. Translating gives CASSLDRGVGGEQFF.

The chain combines TRBV5-1 with TRBJ2-1; TRBD2 agrees at 8 bases. The CDR3 is 16 amino acids. The V segment lost 0 bases and the J segment 4 bases; nucleotides outside the gene matches: 6. CDR1 SGHRS and CDR2 YFSETQ come from the germline V gene. CDR3 nucleotide sequence: TGCGCCAGCAGCTTGGAGGGAGCGGGAGCGTACAATGAGCAGTTCTTC. Translating gives CASSLEGAGAYNEQFF.

This clone was seen just once. The gene calls are TRBV7-9 and TRBJ2-3, with D tentatively TRBD2 (5 bases). Trimming pared 7 bases from V and 5 bases from J, leaving 19 bases between. Germline V gene sequence: CDR1 SEHNR, CDR2 FQNEAQ (reference sequence). The CDR3 sequence is 15 residues long. Written as DNA, the CDR3 is TGTGCCAGCAACCAACGTGAGGGAGCTGGAGATACGCAGTATTTT. It translates to CASNQREGAGDTQYF.

The gene calls are TRBV7-2 and TRBJ2-2, with D maybe TRBD1 (6 bases). The V end was cut by 5 bases, the J end by 1 base, with 8 bases between. The CDR3 totals 14 residues. CDR1 SGHTA and CDR2 FQGNSA come from the germline V gene. The DNA for the CDR3 is TGTGCCAGCAGCCGGGGACAGAACACCGGGGAGCTGTTTTTT. It is translated as CASSRGQNTGELFF.

This clone was seen once. The rearrangement uses TRBV2 and TRBJ2-3, with 8 nucleotides matching TRBD2. The CDR3 loop spans 14 amino acids. Germline-derived CDR1 and CDR2 are SNHLY and FYNNEI. V was clipped by 4 bases and J by 7 bases; unmatched bases: 7. The CDR3 loop reads CASSVRLAPNTQYF. CDR3 DNA sequence: TGTGCCAGCAGTGTAAGACTAGCGCCCAATACGCAGTATTTT.

V is TRBV4-2 and J is TRBJ1-5; 7 nucleotides agree with TRBD1. V lost 2 bases to trimming and J lost 2 bases; unmatched junction nucleotides: 6. The CDR3 is made up of 16 amino acids. Germline V gene lookup returns CDR1 LGHNA and CDR2 YNFKEQ. For the CDR3, the DNA is TGTGCCAGCAGCCAAAGTCGACAGGGACGCAATCAGCCCCAGCATTTT. It is translated as CASSQSRQGRNQPQHF.

V usage is TRBV5-1 and J usage is TRBJ2-7, with TRBD1 identical over 9 bases. The ends lost 6 bases at V and 0 bases at J; junction bases unmatched: 7. CDR1 and CDR2 (germline): SGHRS, YFSETQ. CDR3 length equals 15 residues. As DNA, the CDR3 is TGCGCCAGCAAAGGGGGGACAGGGAGCTCCTACGAGCAGTACTTC. Translation gives CASKGGTGSSYEQYF.

This clone was recorded a few times. This CDR3 is CAWSVLPYYGYTF. Written as DNA, the CDR3 is TGTGCCTGGAGTGTACTTCCATACTATGGCTACACCTTC. This chain uses TRBV30 with TRBJ1-2; no clear D gene. V lost 0 bases, J lost 3 bases, and 8 bases lay in between. CDR3 length equals 13 residues. Looked up from germline, CDR1 is GTSNPN and CDR2 is SVGIG (reference sequence). Full variable domain (rest looked up from reference TRBV30 and TRBJ1-2): SQTIHQWPATLVQPVGSPLSLECTVEGTSNPNLYWYRQAAGRGLQLLFYSVGIGQISSEVPQNLSASRPQDRQFILSSKKLLLSDSGFYLCAWSVLPYYGYTFGSGTRLTVV.

This chain joins TRBV7-2 and TRBJ2-5; D ambiguous. The CDR3 is 14 residues long. V lost 0 bases and J 3 bases, leaving 8 bases between the germline ends. Germline V gene data show CDR1 as SGHTA and CDR2 as FQGNSA. This chain's CDR3 is CASSLAIAEETQYF. The CDR3 DNA reads TGTGCCAGCAGCTTAGCGATCGCTGAAGAGACCCAGTACTTC.

J is TRBJ2-7 and V is TRBV28, with 7 bases identical to TRBD2. Germline trimming cut 8 bases from V and 5 bases from J; bases unmatched to any gene: 12. Germline V CDR1 and CDR2: MDHEN, SYDVKM. The CDR3 totals 14 residues. The CDR3 DNA sequence: TGTGCCAGCGGACCAGGACTAGGCCACCACGAGCAGTACTTC. This codes for CASGPGLGHHEQYF.

The chain links TRBV18 to TRBJ2-7; D gene unclear. Trimming removed 2 bases at V and 0 bases at J, with 17 bases between. Germline loops: CDR1 KGHSH, CDR2 LQKENI. The CDR3 spans 17 residues. The DNA for the CDR3 is TGTGCCAGCTCACCAAGGTTGCCACAGAAAGACTCCTACGAGCAGTACTTC. It encodes CASSPRLPQKDSYEQYF.

CDR3 residues: CASTYDRASGTGELFF. In DNA, the CDR3 is TGTGCCAGCACCTACGACAGGGCTTCTGGCACCGGGGAGCTGTTTTTT. The J gene is TRBJ2-2, the V gene TRBV28, with TRBD1 identical over 7 bases. There are 16 residues in the CDR3. The trim removed 7 bases at V and 4 bases at J, leaving 12 bases unmatched. In germline, CDR1 is MDHEN, CDR2 SYDVKM.

The chain joins TRBV6-5 to TRBJ2-2, with a possible D match to TRBD1 (6 bases). The CDR3 consists of 14 residues. Per the germline V gene, CDR1 is MNHEY and CDR2 is SVGAGI. The germline V and J ends were trimmed by 6 bases and 9 bases, with 17 bases remaining between them. As DNA, the CDR3 is TGTGCCAGCAGCCCCGCCGGGACAATGCGGGAGCTGTTTTTT. Translating it yields CASSPAGTMRELFF.